This T cell receptor beta chain was identified during a study of response to subunit inactivated influenza vaccine. Study conclusions and caveats: It was the authors' suggestion that each seasonal influenza vaccination recruits few new T cells.

A remark on this clonotype: Its antigen is unidentified.

This CDR3 contains 12 residues. CDR1 is SNHLY and CDR2 is FYNNEI in the germline V gene. V shed 10 bases and J shed 3 bases, with 13 bases lying between them. TCRdb reanalysed the RT-PCR reads using MiXCR and keeps one entry per CDR3 protein. The sample gives 700,000 to 900,000 distinct CDR3 sequences, around 20% of which show up once; roughly a tenth is in the top ten. This sequence originates from a man in his forties or fifties who received an inactivated influenza vaccine. The specimen comprised PBMCs from blood, sampled around 5 days after vaccination. V and J are TRBV2 and TRBJ2-7, with no clear D. CDR3 residues: CATGWQLYEQYF. As DNA, the CDR3 is TGTGCCACGGGTTGGCAGCTCTACGAGCAGTACTTC.